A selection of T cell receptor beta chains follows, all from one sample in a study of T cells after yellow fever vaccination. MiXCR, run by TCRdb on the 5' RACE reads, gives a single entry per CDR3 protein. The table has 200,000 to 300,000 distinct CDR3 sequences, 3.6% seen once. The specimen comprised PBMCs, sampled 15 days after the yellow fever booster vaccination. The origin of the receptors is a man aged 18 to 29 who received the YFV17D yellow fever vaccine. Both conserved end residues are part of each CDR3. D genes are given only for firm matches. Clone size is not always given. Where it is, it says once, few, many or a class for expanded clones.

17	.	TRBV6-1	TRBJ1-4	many	CASSEGGRASTNEKLFF	TGTGCCAGCAGTGAAGGGGGCAGGGCTTCAACTAATGAAAAACTGTTTTTT
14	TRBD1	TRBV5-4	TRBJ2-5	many	CASSLQGAGETQYF	TGTGCCAGCAGCCTACAGGGGGCTGGGGAGACCCAGTACTTC
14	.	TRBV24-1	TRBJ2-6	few	CATSDGYGANVLTF	TGTGCCACCAGTGACGGTTATGGGGCCAACGTCCTGACTTTC
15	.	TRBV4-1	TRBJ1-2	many	CASSQPTGANYGYTF	TGCGCCAGCAGCCAACCGACAGGAGCTAACTATGGCTACACCTTC
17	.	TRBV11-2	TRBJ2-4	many	CASSPTAGYHGKNIQYF	TGTGCCAGCAGCCCAACGGCAGGGTATCATGGCAAAAACATTCAGTACTTC
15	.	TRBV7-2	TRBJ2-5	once	CASNPRGARAETQYF	TGTGCCAGCAATCCTCGGGGGGCCCGGGCAGAGACCCAGTACTTC
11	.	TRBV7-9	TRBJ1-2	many	CASIDDYGYTF	TGTGCCAGCATAGATGACTATGGCTACACCTTC
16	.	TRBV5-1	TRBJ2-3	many	CASSFLQVMDTDTQYF	TGCGCCAGCAGCTTTCTCCAGGTGATGGACACAGATACGCAGTATTTT
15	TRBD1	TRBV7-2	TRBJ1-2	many	CASSYSTGENYGYTF	TGTGCCAGCAGCTACTCGACAGGGGAGAACTATGGCTACACCTTC
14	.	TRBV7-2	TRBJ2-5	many	CASSYYLGGETQYF	TGTGCCAGCAGCTACTATCTCGGCGGCGAGACCCAGTACTTC
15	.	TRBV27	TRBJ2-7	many	CASGITSLGAYEQYF	TGTGCCAGCGGGATCACCTCCCTCGGCGCCTACGAGCAGTACTTC
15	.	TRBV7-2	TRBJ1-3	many	CASSYSPLSGNTIYF	TGTGCCAGCAGCTACAGTCCCCTCTCTGGAAACACCATATATTTT
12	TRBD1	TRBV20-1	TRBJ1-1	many	CSARGTGGVAFF	TGCAGTGCTAGAGGGACAGGAGGGGTAGCTTTCTTT
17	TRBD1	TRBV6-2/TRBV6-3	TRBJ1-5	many	CASSPRTGGSSNQPQHF	TGTGCCAGCAGTCCAAGGACAGGGGGTTCTAGCAATCAGCCCCAGCATTTT
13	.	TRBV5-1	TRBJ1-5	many	CASSSDGYQPQHF	TGCGCCAGCAGCTCGGATGGTTATCAGCCCCAGCATTTT
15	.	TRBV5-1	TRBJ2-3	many	CASSLRTDLTDTQYF	TGCGCCAGCAGCCTCCGGACAGACCTCACAGATACGCAGTATTTT
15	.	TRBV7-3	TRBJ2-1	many	CASSLSGAPINEQFF	TGTGCCAGCAGCTTGTCAGGTGCCCCTATCAATGAGCAGTTCTTC
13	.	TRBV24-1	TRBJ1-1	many	CATKRGLNTEAFF	TGTGCCACCAAGCGGGGATTGAACACTGAAGCTTTCTTT
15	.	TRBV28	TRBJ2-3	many	CASSTQGGGTDTQYF	TGTGCCAGCAGTACCCAGGGTGGGGGGACAGATACGCAGTATTTT
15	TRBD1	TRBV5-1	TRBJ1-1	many	CASAPGDRVPPEAFF	TGCGCCAGCGCCCCCGGGGACAGGGTTCCCCCTGAAGCTTTCTTT
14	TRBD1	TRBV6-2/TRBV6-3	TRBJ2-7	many	CASRRPGQGYEQYF	TGTGCCAGCAGAAGACCGGGACAGGGCTACGAGCAGTACTTC
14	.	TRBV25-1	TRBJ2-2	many	CASTPVPNTGELFF	TGTGCCAGCACACCCGTGCCGAACACCGGGGAGCTGTTTTTT
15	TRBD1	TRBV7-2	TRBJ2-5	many	CASSFFGQVQETQYF	TGTGCCAGCAGCTTCTTTGGACAGGTACAAGAGACCCAGTACTTC
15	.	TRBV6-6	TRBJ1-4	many	CASRGNRAEYEKLFF	TGTGCCAGCAGGGGTAACAGGGCCGAGTATGAAAAACTGTTTTTT
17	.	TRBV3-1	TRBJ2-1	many	CASSQEASPLPYNEQFF	TGTGCCAGCAGCCAAGAAGCTAGCCCTCTCCCCTACAATGAGCAGTTCTTC
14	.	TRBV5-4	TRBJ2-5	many	CASSPSVGEETQYF	TGTGCCAGCAGCCCCTCCGTGGGGGAAGAGACCCAGTACTTC
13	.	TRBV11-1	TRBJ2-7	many	CASSAQTGYEQYF	TGTGCCAGCAGCGCCCAAACGGGGTACGAGCAGTACTTC
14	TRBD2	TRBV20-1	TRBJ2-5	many	CSAIGLAGDETQYF	TGCAGTGCTATAGGCCTAGCGGGGGACGAGACCCAGTACTTC
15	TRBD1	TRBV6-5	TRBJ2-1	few	CASHTRHRGDNEQFF	TGTGCCAGCCACACTCGCCACAGGGGGGACAATGAGCAGTTCTTC
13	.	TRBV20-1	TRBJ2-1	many	CSATQGGAVEQFF	TGCAGTGCCACCCAAGGGGGGGCGGTTGAGCAGTTCTTC
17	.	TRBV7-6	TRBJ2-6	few	CASSLAESPDGANVLTF	TGTGCCAGCAGCTTAGCTGAGAGCCCCGATGGGGCCAACGTCCTGACTTTC
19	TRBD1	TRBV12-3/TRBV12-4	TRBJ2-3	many	CASSLYTYFAGTGGDTQYF	TGTGCCAGCAGTTTATATACCTACTTTGCCGGGACAGGGGGAGATACGCAGTATTTT
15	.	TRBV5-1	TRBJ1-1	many	CASSLAPGMNTEAFF	TGCGCCAGCAGCTTGGCTCCGGGGATGAACACTGAAGCTTTCTTT
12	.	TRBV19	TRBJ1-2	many	CASSMSAGGYTF	TGTGCCAGTAGTATGTCGGCGGGTGGCTACACCTTC
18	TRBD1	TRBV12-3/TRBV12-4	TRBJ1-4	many	CASSSAGGRHPTNEKLFF	TGTGCCAGCAGTTCCGCAGGGGGGAGACATCCAACTAATGAAAAACTGTTTTTT
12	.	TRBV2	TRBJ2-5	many	CASRGDTETQYF	TGTGCCAGCAGGGGGGACACAGAGACCCAGTACTTC
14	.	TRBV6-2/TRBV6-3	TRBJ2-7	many	CASIQRQGTHEQYF	TGTGCCAGCATCCAACGACAAGGGACCCACGAGCAGTACTTC
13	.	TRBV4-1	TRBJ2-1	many	CASSLGSTDEQFF	TGCGCCAGCAGCCTAGGGTCTACGGATGAGCAGTTCTTC
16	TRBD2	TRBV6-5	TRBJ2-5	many	CASSSLAGAFQETQYF	TGTGCCAGCAGTTCGTTAGCGGGGGCCTTCCAAGAGACCCAGTACTTC
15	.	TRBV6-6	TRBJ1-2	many	CASVDALLVNYGYTF	TGTGCCAGCGTAGACGCCCTGTTAGTGAACTATGGCTACACCTTC
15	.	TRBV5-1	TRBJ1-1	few	CASSLVPEMNTEAFF	TGCGCCAGCAGCTTGGTCCCAGAAATGAACACTGAAGCTTTCTTT
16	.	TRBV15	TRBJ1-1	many	CATSRSDGFAYTEAFF	TGTGCCACCAGCAGAAGCGACGGCTTTGCCTACACTGAAGCTTTCTTT
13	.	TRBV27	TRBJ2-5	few	CASSRSGKETQYF	TGTGCCAGCAGTAGGTCCGGAAAAGAGACCCAGTACTTC
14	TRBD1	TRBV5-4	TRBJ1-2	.	CASSWDSTGVGYTF	TGTGCCAGCAGCTGGGACTCGACAGGGGTCGGCTACACCTTC
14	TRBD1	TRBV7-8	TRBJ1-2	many	CASSFGQAEGGYTF	TGTGCCAGCAGCTTCGGACAGGCTGAGGGTGGCTACACCTTC
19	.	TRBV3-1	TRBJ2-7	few	CASSQGRVKRGASDDEQYF	TGTGCCAGCAGCCAAGGCCGTGTAAAGAGGGGGGCCTCAGACGACGAGCAGTACTTC
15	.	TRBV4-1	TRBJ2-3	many	CASSQDRVLTDTQYF	TGCGCCAGCAGCCAAGATAGAGTACTCACAGATACGCAGTATTTT
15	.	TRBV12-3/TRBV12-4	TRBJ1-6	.	CASSLGHRVGSPLHF	TGTGCCAGCAGTTTAGGGCACAGGGTCGGGTCACCCCTCCACTTT
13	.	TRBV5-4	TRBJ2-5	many	CASSLAGEVTQYF	TGTGCCAGCAGCTTGGCGGGGGAGGTGACCCAGTACTTC
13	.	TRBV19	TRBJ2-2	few	CASSPSSPGELFF	TGTGCCAGTAGTCCTTCCAGTCCCGGGGAGCTGTTTTTT
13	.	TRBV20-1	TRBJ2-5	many	CSAIWVSQETQYF	TGCAGTGCTATTTGGGTCAGCCAAGAGACCCAGTACTTC
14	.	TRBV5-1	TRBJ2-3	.	CASSVGPDPDTQYF	TGCGCCAGCTCGGTGGGTCCAGACCCGGATACGCAGTATTTT
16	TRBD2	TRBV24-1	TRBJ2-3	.	CATSDLGRGPTDTQYF	TGTGCCACCAGTGATTTGGGGAGGGGTCCCACAGATACGCAGTATTTT
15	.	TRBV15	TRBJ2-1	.	CATSRGSATSNEQFF	TGTGCCACCAGCAGAGGATCGGCCACCTCGAATGAGCAGTTCTTC
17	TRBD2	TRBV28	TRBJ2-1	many	CASRALAGGSSYNEQFF	TGTGCCAGCAGAGCACTAGCGGGGGGGAGCTCCTACAATGAGCAGTTCTTC
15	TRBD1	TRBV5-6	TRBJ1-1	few	CASSGGTGANTEAFF	TGTGCCAGCAGCGGGGGGACAGGGGCCAACACTGAAGCTTTCTTT
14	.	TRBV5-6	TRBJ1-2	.	CASSSRDTNYGYTF	TGTGCCAGCAGCTCCAGGGACACCAACTATGGCTACACCTTC
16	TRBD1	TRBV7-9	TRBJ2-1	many	CASSLVRQGLYNEQFF	TGTGCCAGCAGCTTAGTACGACAGGGGCTCTACAATGAGCAGTTCTTC
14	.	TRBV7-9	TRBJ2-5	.	CASSLREREETQYF	TGTGCCAGCAGCTTAAGAGAGCGGGAAGAGACCCAGTACTTC